This note documents a single TCR beta chain sequence. Its antigen is not identified. This entry belongs to a study of OX40 agonist ivuxolimab in advanced cancers. The overall study: Of the patients, three showed partial responses, one with hepatocellular carcinoma and two with cutaneous melanoma.

Sequencing was performed with immunoSEQ multiplex PCR; in TCRdb, only in-frame clones are kept and a portion is missing. The table includes tens of thousands of clones, roughly nine tenths detected once. Notes on the study in general: Certain nonresponding patients likewise had low normalized T-cell clonal expansion. The study observed clonal expansion of CD4+ and CD8+ blood T cells by week 6 at 0.1 to 3.0 mg/kg.

V lost 3 bases to trimming and J lost 5 bases; unmatched junction nucleotides: 7. The CDR3 has 15 amino acids. Germline V CDR1 and CDR2: SEHNR, FQNEAQ (reference sequence). The TCR was taken from an adult with an advanced solid tumor such as melanoma, head and neck, liver or kidney cancer. The sample in question was CD4+ or CD8+ T cells sorted from blood, obtained in a trial of the OX40 agonist ivuxolimab. The genes are TRBV7-9 and TRBJ2-1; the match to TRBD1 covers 7 bases. The CDR3: CASSLVWDRDNEQFF. The CDR3 bases are TGTGCCAGCAGCTTGGTCTGGGACAGAGACAATGAGCAGTTCTTC.